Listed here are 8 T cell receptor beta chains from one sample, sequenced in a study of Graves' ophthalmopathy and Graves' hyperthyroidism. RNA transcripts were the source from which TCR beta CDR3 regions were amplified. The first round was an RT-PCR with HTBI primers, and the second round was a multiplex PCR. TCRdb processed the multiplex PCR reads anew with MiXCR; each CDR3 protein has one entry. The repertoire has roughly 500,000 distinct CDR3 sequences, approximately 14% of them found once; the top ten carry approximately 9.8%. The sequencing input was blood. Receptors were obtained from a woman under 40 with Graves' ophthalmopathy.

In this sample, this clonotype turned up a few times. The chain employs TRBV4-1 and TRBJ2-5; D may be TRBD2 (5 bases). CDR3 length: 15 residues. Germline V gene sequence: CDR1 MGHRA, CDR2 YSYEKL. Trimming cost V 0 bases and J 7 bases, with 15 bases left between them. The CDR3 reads CASSQDMEVGWTQYF. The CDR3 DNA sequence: TGCGCCAGCAGCCAAGATATGGAGGTGGGTTGGACCCAGTACTTC.

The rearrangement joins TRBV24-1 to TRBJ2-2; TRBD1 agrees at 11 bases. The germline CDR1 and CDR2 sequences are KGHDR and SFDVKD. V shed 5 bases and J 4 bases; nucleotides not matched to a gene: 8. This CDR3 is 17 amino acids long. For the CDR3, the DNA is TGTGCCACCAGTGGCCGACGGACAGGGGGCAGCACCGGGGAGCTGTTTTTT. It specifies CATSGRRTGGSTGELFF.

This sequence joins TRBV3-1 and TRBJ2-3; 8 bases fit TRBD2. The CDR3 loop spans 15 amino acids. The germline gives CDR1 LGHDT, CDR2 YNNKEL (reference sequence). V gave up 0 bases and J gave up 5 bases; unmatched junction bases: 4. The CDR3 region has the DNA TGTGCCAGCAGCCAAGATCTAAGCGGGGGAGATACGCAGTATTTT. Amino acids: CASSQDLSGGDTQYF.

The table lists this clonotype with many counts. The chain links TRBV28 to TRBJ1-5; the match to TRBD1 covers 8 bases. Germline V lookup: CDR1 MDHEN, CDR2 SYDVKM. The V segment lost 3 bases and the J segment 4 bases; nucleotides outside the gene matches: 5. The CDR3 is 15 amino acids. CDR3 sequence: CASSLSTGGNQPQHF. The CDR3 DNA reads TGTGCCAGCAGTTTGTCCACAGGGGGAAATCAGCCCCAGCATTTT.

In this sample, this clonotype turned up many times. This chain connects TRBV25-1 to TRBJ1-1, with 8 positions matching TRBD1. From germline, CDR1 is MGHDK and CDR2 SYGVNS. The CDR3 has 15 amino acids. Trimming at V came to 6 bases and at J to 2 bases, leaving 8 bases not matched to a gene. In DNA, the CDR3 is TGTGCCAGCAGGGCGGGACAGGCCCTAAACACTGAAGCTTTCTTT. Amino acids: CASRAGQALNTEAFF.

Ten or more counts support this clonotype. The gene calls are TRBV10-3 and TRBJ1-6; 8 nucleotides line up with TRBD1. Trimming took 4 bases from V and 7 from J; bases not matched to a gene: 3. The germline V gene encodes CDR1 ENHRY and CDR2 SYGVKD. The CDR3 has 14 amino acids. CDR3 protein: CAISGTGRNSPLHF. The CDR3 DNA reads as TGTGCCATCAGTGGGACAGGGCGCAATTCACCCCTCCACTTT.

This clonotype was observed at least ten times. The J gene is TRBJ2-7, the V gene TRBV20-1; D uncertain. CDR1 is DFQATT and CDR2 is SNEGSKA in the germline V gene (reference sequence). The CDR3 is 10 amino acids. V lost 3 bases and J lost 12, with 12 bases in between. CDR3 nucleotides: TGCAGTGCTAGTGAGGTGGGCTCGTACTTC. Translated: CSASEVGSYF.

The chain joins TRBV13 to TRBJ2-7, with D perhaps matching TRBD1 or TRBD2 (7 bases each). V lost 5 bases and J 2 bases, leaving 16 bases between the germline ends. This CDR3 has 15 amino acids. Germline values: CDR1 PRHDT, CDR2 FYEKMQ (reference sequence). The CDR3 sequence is CASSRGGGHPYEQYF. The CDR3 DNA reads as TGTGCCAGCAGCAGGGGAGGGGGCCATCCCTACGAGCAGTACTTC.